Described below is a single T cell receptor beta chain sequence and its context. Its antigen is unknown. Both 60 Vbeta primers and 13 Jbeta primers went into the PCR. This table comes from immunoSEQ multiplex PCR, and its TCRdb copy is limited to in-frame clones, with some not included. The sample has roughly 140,000 clones; 68% are singletons. This sample is drawn from a study of cytomegalovirus exposure and HLA in healthy donors. Broader study findings: Indistinguishability led to the exclusion of some V segments, TRBV6-2 and TRBV6-3 included. Earlier results showed most TCR beta V segments being productive about 87% or about 30% of the time. Rare TCR sequences predominated, though certain public TCRs were found in many donors. As was reported, the HLA-A and HLA-B alleles of most subjects were accurately predicted from TCR beta sequences.

CDR1 SGDLS and CDR2 YYNGEE come from the germline V gene. There are 13 residues in the CDR3. V lost 6 bases and J lost 0, with 9 bases in between. This rearrangement joins TRBV9 to TRBJ1-2; D uncertain. The sequenced material came from PBMCs. This TCR came from a man in his sixties in good health and CMV-seronegative. DNA for the CDR3: TGTGCCAGCACCCACAGAGCTAACTATGGCTACACCTTC. As protein: CASTHRANYGYTF.